This is a list of T cell receptor beta chains from one sample in a study of blood T cell repertoires in COVID-19. Clones were read by immunoSEQ multiplex PCR, and TCRdb kept only the in-frame ones, dropping some. The sample includes under 95,000 clones, around 85% of them seen just once. Sequences were obtained from peripheral blood. These receptors all come from a woman of 80 years or more with COVID-19, enrolled during active disease. CDR3s include the opening cysteine and the closing phenylalanine or tryptophan. Each record gives: D gene, clone size, V gene, J gene, CDR3 protein, CDR3 DNA. D genes are given only for firm matches. Clone sizes are given selectively: once, few, many, or a class where the clone is expanded.

>TRBD1|once|TRBV9|TRBJ1-1
CASSQGQGKMNTEAFF
TGTGCCAGCAGCCAAGGACAGGGCAAAATGAACACTGAAGCTTTCTTT
>TRBD1|-|TRBV14|TRBJ2-7
CASSQVWTGVEQYF
TGTGCCAGCAGCCAAGTCTGGACAGGGGTCGAGCAGTACTTC
>TRBD1|-|TRBV27|TRBJ2-2
CASTQGQTNTGELFF
TGTGCCAGCACCCAGGGACAGACGAACACCGGGGAGCTGTTTTTT
>-|-|TRBV7-9|TRBJ2-5
CASSLYRPQETQYF
TGTGCCAGCAGCTTATACAGGCCCCAAGAGACCCAGTACTTC
>TRBD1|-|TRBV2|TRBJ1-1
CASRTDRDTEAFF
TGTGCCAGCAGGACGGACAGGGACACTGAAGCTTTCTTT
>TRBD1|-|TRBV27|TRBJ2-7
CASSPGQGALRSYEQYF
TGTGCCAGCAGTCCGGGACAGGGGGCCCTTCGTAGCTACGAGCAGTACTTC
>-|once|TRBV3-1/TRBV3-2|TRBJ2-3
CASSQGTWTGTDTQYF
TGTGCCAGCAGCCAAGGGACTTGGACGGGGACAGATACGCAGTATTTT
>-|-|TRBV10-3|TRBJ1-5
CAATDNRPNQPQHF
TGTGCCGCTACGGACAACCGGCCCAATCAGCCCCAGCATTTT
>-|-|TRBV9|TRBJ1-1
CASSQDMGTEAFF
TGTGCCAGCAGTCAGGACATGGGCACTGAAGCTTTCTTT
>TRBD2|-|TRBV9|TRBJ2-1
CASSELAGDTYNEQFF
TGTGCCAGCAGCGAACTAGCGGGGGACACCTACAATGAGCAGTTCTTC
>TRBD1|-|TRBV6-6|TRBJ2-5
CASSYSTGMRETQYF
TGTGCCAGCAGTTACTCGACAGGGATGAGAGAGACCCAGTACTTC
>TRBD2|-|TRBV5-1|TRBJ2-1
CASSFTSGNHNEQFF
TGCGCCAGCAGCTTTACTAGCGGAAATCACAATGAGCAGTTCTTC
>-|-|TRBV19|TRBJ1-4
CASSIGEKLFF
TGTGCCAGTAGTATCGGTGAAAAACTGTTTTTT
>TRBD1|-|TRBV14|TRBJ1-3
CASSRDRPSSGNTIYF
TGTGCCAGCAGCCGGGACAGGCCCAGCTCTGGAAACACCATATATTTT
>-|-|TRBV6-6|TRBJ1-5
CASTQTAYSNQPQHF
TGTGCCAGCACCCAGACAGCATATAGCAATCAGCCCCAGCATTTT
>TRBD2|-|TRBV18|TRBJ2-7
CASSLAGDLYEQYF
TGTGCCAGCTCACTAGCGGGGGACCTCTACGAGCAGTACTTC
>TRBD2|-|TRBV7-2|TRBJ2-3
CASSARGGAVDTQYF
TGTGCCAGCAGCGCACGCGGGGGGGCAGTAGATACGCAGTATTTT
>-|-|TRBV5-1|TRBJ2-3
CASSLGTASTDTQYF
TGCGCCAGCAGCTTGGGGACAGCCAGCACAGATACGCAGTATTTT
>-|few|TRBV15|TRBJ2-7
CATSRRPQGTYEQYF
TGTGCCACCAGCAGACGACCCCAGGGGACCTACGAGCAGTACTTC
>TRBD2|-|TRBV6-5|TRBJ2-7
CASTLPGGSYEQYF
TGTGCCAGCACCCTCCCGGGGGGGTCCTACGAGCAGTACTTC
>TRBD1|-|TRBV6-6|TRBJ1-1
CASRTGTGVTVAFF
TGTGCCAGCAGGACCGGGACAGGGGTTACAGTAGCTTTCTTT
>TRBD1|-|TRBV11-3|TRBJ2-7
CASSFATGNYEQYF
TGTGCCAGCAGCTTCGCGACAGGGAACTACGAGCAGTACTTC
>-|-|TRBV18|TRBJ2-2
CASSPLEGVGELFF
TGTGCCAGCTCACCCCTCGAGGGGGTCGGGGAGCTGTTTTTT
>TRBD1|-|TRBV5-1|TRBJ1-4
CASSLRDRGSTNEKLFF
TGCGCCAGCAGCTTGAGGGACAGGGGATCAACTAATGAAAAACTGTTTTTT
>-|-|TRBV7-3|TRBJ1-6
CASSLSGLNSPLHF
TGTGCCAGCAGCTTATCAGGCCTCAATTCACCCCTCCACTTT
>-|-|TRBV7-2|TRBJ1-1
CASSSRSPGGPEAFF
TGTGCCAGCAGCTCCCGTTCCCCGGGGGGACCTGAAGCTTTCTTT
>TRBD2|-|TRBV4-1|TRBJ2-5
CASSPSLGRAVETQYF
TGCGCCAGCAGCCCCAGCCTCGGGAGGGCGGTTGAGACCCAGTACTTC
>TRBD2|once|TRBV11-2|TRBJ2-5
CASSLDFRLAGGETQYF
TGTGCCAGCAGCTTAGATTTTCGGCTAGCGGGCGGTGAGACCCAGTACTTC
>TRBD1|-|TRBV6-6|TRBJ2-7
CASSYVPPGQGGEQYF
TGTGCCAGCAGTTACGTTCCGCCCGGACAGGGCGGGGAGCAGTACTTC
>TRBD1|-|TRBV18|TRBJ1-1
CASSLGQEEAFF
TGTGCCAGCTCCCTCGGACAGGAAGAAGCTTTCTTT
>-|-|TRBV6-5|TRBJ1-1
CASTGSRQVEAFF
TGTGCCAGCACCGGGAGTCGGCAAGTTGAAGCTTTCTTT
>-|-|TRBV3-1/TRBV3-2|TRBJ2-1
CASSLAAGEQFF
TGTGCCAGCAGCCTTGCGGCGGGTGAGCAGTTCTTC
>TRBD1|once|TRBV4-1|TRBJ2-6
CASSQEFPGQVSSGANVLTF
TGCGCCAGCAGCCAAGAATTCCCGGGACAGGTCTCCTCTGGGGCCAACGTCCTGACTTTC
>TRBD2|-|TRBV27|TRBJ2-3
CASSLPSGNRGDTQYF
TGTGCCAGCAGTCTCCCCAGCGGGAATAGAGGAGATACGCAGTATTTT
>TRBD1|-|TRBV9|TRBJ1-6
CASSVRAGQGNSPLHF
TGTGCCAGCAGCGTTAGAGCCGGACAGGGAAATTCACCCCTCCACTTT
>-|-|TRBV6-5|TRBJ1-1
CASLYNTEAFF
TGTGCCAGCCTCTACAACACTGAAGCTTTCTTT
>TRBD1|-|TRBV3-1/TRBV3-2|TRBJ1-4
CASSRTGGDEKLFF
TGTGCCAGCAGTAGGACAGGGGGGGACGAAAAACTGTTTTTT
>TRBD1|-|TRBV5-4|TRBJ2-5
CASSYGQEETQYF
TGTGCCAGCAGCTACGGACAGGAAGAGACCCAGTACTTC
>-|-|TRBV27|TRBJ2-7
CASSFLSSYEQYF
TGTGCCAGCAGTTTTCTGAGCTCCTACGAGCAGTACTTC
>TRBD1|-|TRBV18|TRBJ1-2
CASSPFGTDSYGYTF
TGTGCCAGCTCACCTTTCGGGACAGACAGCTATGGCTACACCTTC
>-|-|TRBV7-9|TRBJ1-2
CASSLANSNYGYTF
TGTGCCAGCAGCTTAGCGAACAGTAATTATGGCTACACCTTC
>-|-|TRBV11-2|TRBJ2-1
CASSFEANEQFF
TGTGCCAGCAGCTTCGAAGCGAATGAGCAGTTCTTC
>TRBD2|-|TRBV5-1|TRBJ2-3
CASRTSGATTDTQYF
TGCGCCAGCAGAACTAGCGGAGCCACCACAGATACGCAGTATTTT
>TRBD2|-|TRBV5-4|TRBJ2-3
CASSLGTSGVTDTQYF
TGTGCCAGCAGCTTGGGGACTAGCGGGGTCACAGATACGCAGTATTTT
>TRBD2|-|TRBV7-3|TRBJ2-3
CASSLTLLAGKDTQYF
TGTGCCAGCAGCTTAACTCTACTAGCGGGGAAAGATACGCAGTATTTT
>TRBD1|-|TRBV5-1|TRBJ2-7
CASSLTGGGRGEQYF
TGCGCCAGCAGCTTGACAGGGGGAGGAAGGGGCGAGCAGTACTTC
>-|-|TRBV6-2/TRBV6-3|TRBJ2-3
CASSYLSGPYTDTQYF
TGTGCCAGCAGTTACCTCAGCGGGCCCTACACAGATACGCAGTATTTT
>TRBD1|-|TRBV9|TRBJ1-2
CASSVLSGGTYGYTF
TGTGCCAGCAGCGTATTGTCAGGGGGGACCTATGGCTACACCTTC
>-|-|TRBV3-1/TRBV3-2|TRBJ1-1
CASSQRGGVEAFF
TGTGCCAGCAGCCAAAGGGGGGGGGTAGAAGCTTTCTTT
>TRBD1|-|TRBV5-1|TRBJ2-2
CASSRTGGDTGELFF
TGCGCCAGCAGCCGGACAGGGGGCGACACCGGGGAGCTGTTTTTT
>-|once|TRBV7-8|TRBJ2-3
CASSPIASTQYF
TGTGCCAGCAGCCCAATAGCGTCGACGCAGTATTTT
>-|-|TRBV28|TRBJ1-1
CASSALVIRRGTAFF
TGTGCCAGCAGTGCTCTCGTAATTCGACGGGGGACGGCTTTCTTT